This T cell receptor (beta chain) was retrieved from a study of CD8 T cells in ankylosing spondylitis. Study-wide results and caveats: Reported data indicate significant enrichment of disease-linked clones within matched ankylosing spondylitis synovial fluid.

This clonotype showed up many times. Its antigen is currently unknown. TCRdb reanalysed the 5' RACE reads using MiXCR and keeps one entry per CDR3 protein. The sample shows around 340,000 distinct CDR3 sequences, around 15% of them seen only once. The V end was cut by 3 bases, the J end by 6 bases, with 15 bases between. CDR3 length: 15 residues. Germline V gives CDR1 KGHSH, CDR2 LQKENI. The chain couples TRBV18 to TRBJ2-1; tentatively, D is TRBD1 or TRBD2 (5 bases each). The clonotype originates from a male donor with ankylosing spondylitis or in good health (not recorded which). The sample taken for sequencing was blood, either unsorted or a sorted T cell fraction (not recorded which). CDR3 sequence reads: CASSPGPMAGNEQFF. The DNA of the CDR3 is TGTGCCAGCTCACCGGGACCCATGGCAGGCAATGAGCAGTTCTTC.